These 24 T cell receptor beta chains were sequenced from one sample in a study of T cells in localized non-small cell lung cancer. Profiled with immunoSEQ multiplex PCR; TCRdb holds only in-frame clones, not every one. The data show over a thousand clones, with about 31% seen just once and roughly 10% held by the top ten. The specimen was normal lung tissue next to the tumor, collected before any cancer treatment. These receptors came from a male donor aged 60 or over with stage I squamous cell lung carcinoma.

By proportion, this clone is medium-sized. The CDR3 loop is CASSPTATNTEAFF. CDR3 sequence (DNA): TGTGCCAGCAGTCCGACAGCGACGAACACTGAAGCTTTCTTT. The genes are TRBV6-8 and TRBJ1-1; D may be TRBD1 (5 bases). The CDR3 totals 14 residues. Germline-derived CDR1 and CDR2 are MNHGY and SAAAGT. V dropped 5 bases and J dropped 1 base, with 11 bases sitting between them.

This clone has a single count. The V and J genes are TRBV19 and TRBJ2-3, with TRBD1 matching over 9 bases. The V and J ends lost 7 bases and 3 bases, in that order; junction bases with no gene match: 5. CDR1 and CDR2 from the germline V gene are LNHDA and SQIVND (reference sequence). The length of the CDR3 is 14 residues. The DNA for the CDR3 is TGTGCCAGTACTCCGGGACAGGGAACAGATACGCAGTATTTT. This sequence encodes CASTPGQGTDTQYF.

This chain uses TRBV19 with TRBJ2-2; D may be TRBD1 (6 bases). The V gene's germline CDR1 is LNHDA and CDR2 SQIVND (reference sequence). CDR3 length equals 14 residues. The ends were cut back, 5 bases at V and 2 bases at J, with 9 bases in the middle. The DNA of the CDR3 is TGTGCCAGTAGTCGGACAGTAAACACCGGGGAGCTGTTTTTT. Residues: CASSRTVNTGELFF.

The chain joins TRBV19 to TRBJ2-4; D might be TRBD2 (6 bases). The germline gives CDR1 LNHDA, CDR2 SQIVND (reference sequence). CDR3 length: 18 residues. The V end was cut by 5 bases, the J end by 0 bases, with 20 bases between. CDR3 loop: CASSAGNGLKLAKNIQYF. The DNA of the CDR3 is TGTGCCAGTAGTGCGGGAAATGGACTTAAGCTAGCCAAAAACATTCAGTACTTC.

V usage is TRBV10-2 and J usage is TRBJ2-1; 11 nucleotides line up with TRBD2. The ends lost 5 bases at V and 5 bases at J; junction bases unmatched: 2. Germline CDR1 is WSHSY and CDR2 is SAAADI. The CDR3 extends over 14 amino acids. CDR3 region: CASSPSGGHNEQFF. The CDR3 DNA reads TGCGCCAGCAGTCCTAGCGGGGGGCACAATGAGCAGTTCTTC.

By sample share, this clone is large. The chain combines TRBV6-8 with TRBJ2-1; 9 nucleotides agree with TRBD2. Germline V CDR1 and CDR2: MNHGY, SAAAGT. There are 15 residues in the CDR3. V lost 3 bases to trimming and J lost 6 bases; unmatched junction nucleotides: 6. The CDR3 loop reads CASSYRPSGTNEQFF. The CDR3 DNA sequence: TGTGCCAGCAGTTATCGGCCTAGCGGGACCAATGAGCAGTTCTTC.

The rearrangement links TRBV18 to TRBJ2-5; tentative D call: TRBD2 (5 bases). CDR3 length equals 14 residues. Trimming took 2 bases from V and 1 from J, leaving 8 bases between them. Germline CDR1 KGHSH, CDR2 LQKENI. CDR3 sequence reads: CASSPSGSQETQYF. For the CDR3, the DNA is TGTGCCAGCTCACCAAGCGGCAGCCAAGAGACCCAGTACTTC. Based on the CDR3 plus reference TRBV18 and TRBJ2-5, the full variable domain is NAGVMQNPRHLVRRRGQEARLRCSPMKGHSHVYWYRQLPEEGLKFMVYLQKENIIDESGMPKERFSAEFPKEGPSILRIQQVVRGDSAAYFCASSPSGSQETQYFGPGTRLLVL.

This clone occurred a few times. This sequence joins TRBV11-3 and TRBJ1-2; no definite D call. In germline, CDR1 is SGHNT, CDR2 YENEEA. Trimming took off 5 bases at V and 6 bases at J, with 25 bases between the two ends. The CDR3 consists of 17 residues. This CDR3 is CASSQPINPGRRDGYTF. For the CDR3, the DNA is TGTGCCAGCAGCCAGCCTATCAACCCGGGTAGGCGAGATGGCTACACCTTC.

This clone came up a few times. J is TRBJ2-1 and V is TRBV6-8; 10 nucleotides match TRBD2. J lost 6 bases, V lost 8 bases, and 4 bases had no gene match. Germline V CDR1 and CDR2: MNHGY, SAAAGT. CDR3 length: 13 residues. CDR3 sequence reads: CASLAGERNEQFF. The CDR3 DNA reads TGTGCCAGCCTAGCGGGAGAGCGCAATGAGCAGTTCTTC.

The CDR3 DNA sequence: TGTGCCAGCAGCTTGGGGGGGACCCCGGCTAATGAGCAGTTCTTC. The encoded protein is CASSLGGTPANEQFF. The chain is built from TRBV11-3 and TRBJ2-1; TRBD2 aligns across 7 bases. CDR1 is SGHNT, CDR2 YENEEA, per germline. The junction had 9 bases not matched to a gene; V was cut back by 3 bases and J by 7 bases. This CDR3 is 15 amino acids long.

This clone is medium-sized within its sample. The rearrangement joins TRBV11-3 to TRBJ1-1; D is ambiguous. There are 16 residues in the CDR3. V dropped 3 bases and J dropped 3 bases, with 17 bases sitting between them. CDR1 is SGHNT, CDR2 YENEEA, per germline. This CDR3 reads CASSLRASGRYTEAFF. The CDR3 DNA reads TGTGCCAGCAGCTTGAGGGCCTCAGGCCGATACACTGAAGCTTTCTTT.

This rearrangement joins TRBV14 to TRBJ1-2, with 7 nucleotides matching TRBD1. Germline assignment: CDR1 SGHDN and CDR2 FVKESK. V lost 2 bases and J lost 8; bases outside the gene matches: 8. The CDR3 contains 14 residues. CDR3 sequence: CASSQPPTGRGYTF. Written as DNA, the CDR3 is TGTGCCAGCAGCCAACCCCCGACAGGGCGCGGCTACACCTTC.

The rearrangement joins TRBV5-1 to TRBJ1-3, with 8 nucleotides matching TRBD1. Germline-derived CDR1 and CDR2 are SGHRS and YFSETQ. Trimming removed 0 bases from V and 2 bases from J; junction bases left unmatched: 7. The CDR3 runs 17 residues. The CDR3 loop reads CASSLEVPDRAGNTIYF. In DNA, the CDR3 is TGCGCCAGCAGCTTGGAGGTTCCGGACAGGGCTGGAAACACCATATATTTT.

This sequence joins TRBV28 and TRBJ2-1; TRBD2 matches 11 bases. The J segment lost 2 bases and the V segment lost 5 bases, leaving 8 bases of the junction unmatched. Germline CDR1 MDHEN, CDR2 SYDVKM. The CDR3 loop spans 17 amino acids. Here the CDR3 reads CASSTRLAGPTYNEQFF. The CDR3 nucleotides read TGTGCCAGCAGTACGAGACTAGCGGGGCCAACCTACAATGAGCAGTTCTTC.

This clone was recorded a few times. This rearrangement joins TRBV7-5 to TRBJ2-5; TRBD2 is taken as the D call from the table, unchecked against the DNA. TRBV7-5 is designated a pseudogene. CDR3 size: 15 residues. CDR3: CASSLSGSNQETQYF. The CDR3 region has the DNA TGTGCCAGCAGCTTATCTGGGAGCAACCAAGAGACCCAGTACTTC.

V gene TRBV6-8 combines with J gene TRBJ2-1, with TRBD1 matching over 11 bases. V was pared by 2 bases and J by 8 bases, with 8 bases of the junction left unmatched. The CDR3 loop spans 16 amino acids. CDR1 MNHGY and CDR2 SAAAGT come from the germline V gene. CDR3 sequence reads: CASSYPGTGGFDEQFF. The CDR3 DNA is TGTGCCAGCAGTTACCCCGGGACAGGGGGTTTCGATGAGCAGTTCTTC.

This clone was seen more than once but under ten times. The rearrangement uses TRBV5-1 and TRBJ2-2; D not resolved. The CDR3 has 16 amino acids. V lost 0 bases to trimming and J lost 0 bases, with 9 bases between them. CDR1 SGHRS and CDR2 YFSETQ come from the germline V gene. The CDR3 is CASSLGEYTNTGELFF. The CDR3 DNA sequence: TGCGCCAGCAGCTTGGGGGAATATACGAACACCGGGGAGCTGTTTTTT.

J is TRBJ2-7 and V is TRBV18, with D possibly called TRBD1 or TRBD2 (5 bases each). The CDR3 contains 16 residues. The V and J ends lost 3 bases and 0 bases respectively, with 15 bases between them. Germline assignment: CDR1 KGHSH and CDR2 LQKENI. CDR3 sequence (DNA): TGTGCCAGCTCACCCGCCTCGGGGACCGACTCCTACGAGCAGTACTTC. Encoded protein: CASSPASGTDSYEQYF.

This sequence joins TRBV30 and TRBJ2-7; TRBD1 might be the D (6 bases). This CDR3 is 13 amino acids long. The V end was cut by 2 bases, the J end by 6 bases, with 14 bases between. The V gene's germline CDR1 is GTSNPN and CDR2 SVGIG (reference sequence). The CDR3 spells CAWSKGQNGEQYF. DNA of the CDR3: TGTGCCTGGAGTAAAGGACAGAACGGCGAGCAGTACTTC.

This clone qualifies as large. The chain combines TRBV6-8 with TRBJ2-7; D gene ambiguous. The V and J ends lost 5 bases and 4 bases respectively, with 12 bases between them. CDR1 and CDR2 (germline): MNHGY, SAAAGT. The length of the CDR3 is 13 residues. CDR3 in DNA: TGTGCCAGCAGTGTGGAAAAGGGTTACGAGCAGTACTTC. Its protein product is CASSVEKGYEQYF.

This clone counts as large. This rearrangement joins TRBV9 to TRBJ1-3; D may be TRBD1 (6 bases). The ends were cut back, 5 bases at V and 0 bases at J, with 9 bases in the middle. CDR1 and CDR2 from the germline V gene are SGDLS and YYNGEE. There are 14 residues in the CDR3. In nucleotides, the CDR3 is TGTGCCAGCAGTACAGGGACCTCTGGAAACACCATATATTTT. Translation: CASSTGTSGNTIYF.

By sample share, this clone is large. The rearrangement uses TRBV6-1 and TRBJ1-3; D is unresolved. From germline, CDR1 is MNHNS and CDR2 SASEGT. V was clipped by 1 base and J by 0 bases, with 7 bases between them. The CDR3 covers 15 residues. The CDR3 sequence is CASSEEPSSGNTIYF. CDR3 nucleotides: TGTGCCAGCAGTGAAGAGCCGAGCTCTGGAAACACCATATATTTT.

The chain uses TRBV9 and TRBJ2-1, with D possibly matching TRBD2 (5 bases). Trimming cost V 3 bases and J 7 bases, with 17 bases left between them. The CDR3 is made up of 15 amino acids. Germline CDR1 SGDLS, CDR2 YYNGEE. The CDR3 spells CASSARTVGHNEQFF. CDR3 sequence (DNA): TGTGCCAGCAGCGCCCGGACTGTTGGTCATAATGAGCAGTTCTTC.

V gene TRBV6-8 combines with J gene TRBJ2-2, with TRBD2 identical over 10 bases. The germline gives CDR1 MNHGY, CDR2 SAAAGT. The V gene end was trimmed by 6 bases and the J gene end by 4 bases; junction bases not matched to a gene: 8. The CDR3 is made up of 16 amino acids. CDR3 sequence: CASRPPGLATTGELFF. CDR3 nucleotide sequence: TGTGCCAGCAGACCCCCGGGACTAGCGACCACCGGGGAGCTGTTTTTT.